Listed here are 3 T cell receptor beta chains from one sample, sequenced in a study of control samples from healthy donors and cancer patients. Profiling relied on immunoSEQ multiplex PCR, and the TCRdb table lists in-frame clones only, not all of them. In the table there are about 120,000 clones, approximately 90% of which are singletons. The sequenced sample was blood. Source of these receptors: a woman younger than 35 in good health.

The J gene is TRBJ1-1, the V gene TRBV9; 10 positions match TRBD1. Germline V gene lookup returns CDR1 SGDLS and CDR2 YYNGEE. This CDR3 is built from 15 residues. Trimming removed 4 bases from V and 1 base from J; junction bases left unmatched: 4. The chain's CDR3 is CASSPGDRGNTEAFF. The CDR3 DNA sequence: TGTGCCAGCAGCCCAGGGGACAGGGGGAACACTGAAGCTTTCTTT.

The genes are TRBV30 and TRBJ1-1; weak D call: TRBD1 (6 bases). The V end lost 7 bases, the J end lost 6 bases, and 12 bases lay between the germline ends. Germline assignment: CDR1 GTSNPN and CDR2 SVGIG (reference sequence). The CDR3 has 11 residues. The CDR3: CAYNRVAEAFF. In DNA, the CDR3 is TGTGCCTATAACAGGGTCGCTGAAGCTTTCTTT. Together with reference TRBV30 and TRBJ1-1, the CDR3 gives the full variable domain: SQTIHQWPATLVQPVGSPLSLECTVEGTSNPNLYWYRQAAGRGLQLLFYSVGIGQISSEVPQNLSASRPQDRQFILSSKKLLLSDSGFYLCAYNRVAEAFFGQGTRLTVV.

V and J are TRBV5-4 and TRBJ2-7, with 11 bases lining up with TRBD2. Germline loops: CDR1 SGHNT, CDR2 YYREEE (reference sequence). With 0 bases clipped from V and 6 bases from J, the junction kept 5 bases outside the gene matches. The CDR3 loop spans 15 amino acids. The CDR3 DNA is TGTGCCAGCAGCTTGGCTAGCGGGGGGAAGAGCGAGCAGTACTTC. Protein product: CASSLASGGKSEQYF.